The 27 T cell receptor beta chains below come from one sample, sequenced in a study of low-dose radiotherapy and immunotherapy resistance in tumors. First-strand cDNA relied on TRAV- and TRBV-specific primers spanning alpha and beta chains. With a V-primer adapter and a constant-region primer, TCRs were amplified for approximately 19 PCR cycles. One entry per CDR3 protein, called by TCRdb with MiXCR from the reads. The sample lists 5,600 or so distinct CDR3 sequences; roughly four fifths were seen once. These receptors all stem from a human donor with advanced metastatic prostate, ovarian, gallbladder or colorectal cancer (not recorded which). This table probably holds off-target reads from a library built for another chain.

The V call is TRBV28, the J call TRBJ2-7, with 8 bases aligning to TRBD1. CDR3 length equals 13 residues. The ends lost 7 bases at V and 3 bases at J; junction bases unmatched: 5. Germline-derived CDR1 and CDR2 are MDHEN and SYDVKM. The CDR3 DNA reads TGTGCCAGCACCCTGACAGGGGACTACGAGCAGTACTTC. This codes for CASTLTGDYEQYF.

This sequence joins TRBV29-1 and TRBJ2-5; D is undetermined. Trimming left V 4 bases short and J 7 bases short, with 13 bases between. CDR1 SQVTM and CDR2 ANQGSEA come from the germline V gene. The CDR3 is made up of 12 amino acids. CDR3 sequence (DNA): TGCAGCGTTGGAGGCTACCCGGGGACCCAGTACTTC. This translates into CSVGGYPGTQYF.

This sequence joins TRBV19 and TRBJ1-5, with D tentatively TRBD1 (5 bases). Germline V gene lookup returns CDR1 LNHDA and CDR2 SQIVND (reference sequence). The V gene lost 3 bases and the J gene lost 0 bases, with 15 bases spanning the gap. CDR3 length equals 17 residues. CDR3 nucleotides: TGTGCCAGTAGTATCTCTGGTGGTGGGACTAGCAATCAGCCCCAGCATTTT. It is translated as CASSISGGGTSNQPQHF.

This clonotype has a single count. The rearrangement joins TRBV3-1 to TRBJ2-7; no reliable D call. The CDR3 contains 14 residues. Trimming removed 1 base at V and 0 bases at J, with 7 bases between. Germline CDR1 reads LGHDT; CDR2 reads YNNKEL (reference sequence). CDR3: CASSQGPGSYEQYF. In nucleotides, the CDR3 is TGTGCCAGCAGCCAAGGGCCCGGCTCCTACGAGCAGTACTTC.

The chain employs TRBV6-1 and TRBJ1-1; TRBD1 aligns across 8 bases. Germline values: CDR1 MNHNS, CDR2 SASEGT. V shed 5 bases and J 1 base; nucleotides not matched to a gene: 3. The CDR3 length is 14 residues. CDR3 loop: CASSFGTGNTEAFF. DNA of the CDR3: TGTGCCAGCAGTTTTGGGACAGGGAACACTGAAGCTTTCTTT.

The chain uses TRBV6-6 and TRBJ2-7; perhaps TRBD2 as D (5 bases). Germline assignment: CDR1 MNHNY and CDR2 SVGAGI (reference sequence). The CDR3 runs 17 residues. V shed 2 bases and J shed 0 bases, with 17 bases lying between them. Here the CDR3 reads CASSYLTLGSSSYEQYF. Here the CDR3 DNA reads TGTGCCAGCAGTTACCTCACCCTGGGGAGCAGCTCCTACGAGCAGTACTTC.

This clonotype was detected once. The chain employs TRBV7-9 and TRBJ2-7; D call uncertain. With 1 base removed from V and 2 bases from J, the gap between germline ends came to 12 bases. Looked up from germline, CDR1 is SEHNR and CDR2 is FQNEAQ (reference sequence). CDR3 length: 15 residues. CDR3 amino acids: CASSLGIRSAYEQYF. DNA of the CDR3: TGTGCCAGCAGCTTAGGAATCCGATCGGCCTACGAGCAGTACTTC.

This clonotype is a singleton in its sample. V is TRBV27 and J is TRBJ1-6, with TRBD1 as a possible D gene (5 bases). V gave up 10 bases and J gave up 6 bases, with 13 bases separating them. The CDR3 is 13 amino acids. CDR1 and CDR2 (germline): MNHEY, SMNVEV (reference sequence). This CDR3 reads CANSGTGNSPLHF. The CDR3 coding sequence is TGTGCCAACTCCGGGACGGGTAATTCACCCCTCCACTTT.

The V call is TRBV4-1, the J call TRBJ2-1; 11 bases map to TRBD2. The CDR3 runs 17 residues. The ends lost 3 bases at V and 0 bases at J; junction bases unmatched: 4. From germline, CDR1 is MGHRA and CDR2 YSYEKL. CDR3 sequence: CASSQRLAGPSYNEQFF. In DNA form, the CDR3 reads TGCGCCAGCAGCCAGCGACTAGCGGGACCCTCCTACAATGAGCAGTTCTTC.

V and J are TRBV13 and TRBJ2-5; D may be TRBD1 or TRBD2 (5 bases each). Trimming removed 2 bases at V and 2 bases at J, with 9 bases between. The CDR3 consists of 14 residues. Germline assignment: CDR1 PRHDT and CDR2 FYEKMQ (reference sequence). The CDR3 region is CASSLKGPQETQYF. As DNA, the CDR3 is TGTGCCAGCAGCTTAAAGGGACCACAAGAGACCCAGTACTTC.

The rearrangement uses TRBV4-1 and TRBJ1-3; the D gene is possibly TRBD1 (5 bases). This CDR3 region has 15 residues. V shed 0 bases and J shed 5 bases, with 11 bases lying between them. Germline loops: CDR1 MGHRA, CDR2 YSYEKL. CDR3 DNA sequence: TGCGCCAGCAGCCAAGATCAGGGACCCCGAAACACCATATATTTT. It is translated as CASSQDQGPRNTIYF.

The J gene is TRBJ2-1, the V gene TRBV7-2; D gene unclear. The germline V and J ends were trimmed by 2 bases and 9 bases, with 11 bases remaining between them. Germline V gene lookup returns CDR1 SGHTA and CDR2 FQGNSA. This CDR3 is 13 amino acids long. The CDR3 sequence: CASSLMVEIEQFF. In nucleotides, the CDR3 is TGTGCCAGCAGCTTAATGGTAGAAATTGAGCAGTTCTTC.

The CDR3 DNA reads TGTGCCAGCAGTTCCTACAGGGGACTGAACACTGAAGCTTTCTTT. Residues: CASSSYRGLNTEAFF. V is TRBV6-6 and J is TRBJ1-1, with 7 bases matching TRBD1. V dropped 4 bases and J dropped 0; count of bases not matched to a gene: 5. Germline CDR1 is MNHNY and CDR2 is SVGAGI (reference sequence). The CDR3 covers 15 residues.

The chain joins TRBV6-6 to TRBJ2-7; D may be TRBD1 (5 bases). V gave up 6 bases and J gave up 6 bases, with 18 bases separating them. Per germline, CDR1 MNHNY and CDR2 SVGAGI (reference sequence). CDR3 length equals 14 residues. The CDR3 protein is CASRYMEGAGEQYF. CDR3 sequence (DNA): TGTGCCAGCAGGTACATGGAAGGGGCCGGCGAGCAGTACTTC.

This chain connects TRBV4-1 to TRBJ2-1; 10 nucleotides match TRBD2. The CDR3 consists of 17 residues. In germline, CDR1 is MGHRA, CDR2 YSYEKL. Unmatched junction bases numbered 7, after V lost 3 bases and J lost 2 bases. The CDR3, as DNA: TGCGCCAGCAGCCATGACGTAGCGGGGGGACCCTACAATGAGCAGTTCTTC. Translated: CASSHDVAGGPYNEQFF.

V gene TRBV12-3 or TRBV12-4 combines with J gene TRBJ1-5, with D unclear. V was trimmed by 3 bases and J by 2 bases, leaving 5 bases between them. The CDR3 extends over 13 amino acids. The CDR3 sequence: CASSLRGNQPQHF. In DNA form, the CDR3 reads TGTGCCAGCAGTTTGAGGGGCAATCAGCCCCAGCATTTT.

The chain recombines TRBV4-1 with TRBJ2-2; a weak D match, TRBD2 (5 bases). The CDR3 loop spans 16 amino acids. V lost 5 bases and J 0 bases, leaving 13 bases between the germline ends. Germline V gene data show CDR1 as MGHRA and CDR2 as YSYEKL. The CDR3 coding sequence is TGCGCCAGCAGCACCATTCCGGGGACGAACACCGGGGAGCTGTTTTTT. Amino acids: CASSTIPGTNTGELFF.

The chain is built from TRBV20-1 and TRBJ1-2; 7 bases align to TRBD1. V shed 4 bases and J 5 bases; nucleotides not matched to a gene: 7. This CDR3 spans 13 amino acids. Germline CDR1 and CDR2: DFQATT and SNEGSKA (reference sequence). CDR3 sequence reads: CSATDRVGYGYTF. The CDR3 coding sequence is TGCAGTGCTACTGACAGGGTGGGATATGGCTACACCTTC.

Comment on this clonotype: At one boundary the junction diverges from the germline segment, which might be a read error. This chain joins TRBV28 and TRBJ1-1; D not resolved. The germline gives CDR1 MDHEN, CDR2 SYDVKM. The CDR3 contains 12 residues. The CDR3 DNA is TGTGCCAGCAGTTTGTACGGCACTGAAGCTTTATTT. This gives the protein CASSLYGTEALF.

This clonotype has a single count. The V and J genes are TRBV7-6 and TRBJ2-7; no reliable D call. Germline CDR1 is SGHVS and CDR2 is FNYEAQ. The CDR3 is 13 residues long. The V and J ends lost 0 bases and 1 base respectively, with 4 bases between them. In nucleotides, the CDR3 is TGTGCCAGCAGCTTAGCAGGATCCTACGAGCAGTACTTC. Amino acid sequence: CASSLAGSYEQYF.

The table lists this clonotype with a count of one. The chain uses TRBV4-1 and TRBJ2-7; possibly TRBD1 for D (7 bases). Germline-derived CDR1 and CDR2 are MGHRA and YSYEKL. The V end was cut by 3 bases, the J end by 3 bases, with 18 bases between. This CDR3 has 16 residues. This CDR3 is CASSHPGGTKNYEQYF. CDR3 in DNA: TGCGCCAGCAGCCACCCAGGGGGGACAAAGAACTACGAGCAGTACTTC.

This chain connects TRBV12-3 or TRBV12-4 to TRBJ2-2; D ambiguous. V was trimmed by 7 bases and J by 0 bases, leaving 9 bases between them. The CDR3 spans 14 residues. CDR3 sequence: CASKLTANTGELFF. The CDR3 nucleotides read TGTGCCAGCAAATTGACCGCGAACACCGGGGAGCTGTTTTTT.

The J gene is TRBJ2-5, the V gene TRBV12-3 or TRBV12-4, with 7 positions matching TRBD2. CDR3 length: 14 residues. V gave up 3 bases and J gave up 7 bases; unmatched junction bases: 8. CDR3 sequence reads: CASSLGGSFGTQYF. CDR3 bases: TGTGCCAGCAGTTTGGGGGGGTCGTTCGGGACCCAGTACTTC.

A note on this clonotype: The germline gene is not matched at one end of the junction; a read error may be the cause. This sequence joins TRBV7-9 and TRBJ2-7, with D perhaps matching TRBD1 or TRBD2 (6 bases each). CDR3 length: 12 amino acids. CDR1 is SEHNR, CDR2 FQNEAQ, per germline (reference sequence). This CDR3 reads CASSLVERGPIF. The CDR3 region has the DNA TGTGCCAGCAGCTTAGTGGAACGGGGGCCAATTTTC.

This rearrangement joins TRBV19 to TRBJ2-1; no firm D call. This CDR3 has 15 amino acids. The V gene lost 7 bases and the J gene lost 2 bases, with 15 bases spanning the gap. Germline V gene sequence: CDR1 LNHDA, CDR2 SQIVND (reference sequence). CDR3 DNA: TGTGCCAGTATCCACAGCGACTCACCCTACAATGAGCAGTTCTTC. It yields the protein CASIHSDSPYNEQFF.

There are a few counts of this clonotype. The V and J genes are TRBV5-4 and TRBJ2-3; D might be TRBD2 (8 bases). Germline loops: CDR1 SGHNT, CDR2 YYREEE (reference sequence). The ends were cut back, 0 bases at V and 6 bases at J, with 17 bases in the middle. This CDR3 has 16 residues. CDR3 loop: CASSLDPGQRGDTQYF. CDR3 nucleotides: TGTGCCAGCAGCTTGGACCCGGGACAGCGGGGGGATACGCAGTATTTT.

J is TRBJ1-4 and V is TRBV12-3 or TRBV12-4; TRBD1 matches 8 bases. The CDR3 is 17 amino acids. Trimming took 5 bases from V and 3 from J; bases not matched to a gene: 11. CDR3 DNA sequence: TGTGCCAGCAGTCACGACAGGGGAGGTTATTCTAATGAAAAACTGTTTTTT. Residues: CASSHDRGGYSNEKLFF.